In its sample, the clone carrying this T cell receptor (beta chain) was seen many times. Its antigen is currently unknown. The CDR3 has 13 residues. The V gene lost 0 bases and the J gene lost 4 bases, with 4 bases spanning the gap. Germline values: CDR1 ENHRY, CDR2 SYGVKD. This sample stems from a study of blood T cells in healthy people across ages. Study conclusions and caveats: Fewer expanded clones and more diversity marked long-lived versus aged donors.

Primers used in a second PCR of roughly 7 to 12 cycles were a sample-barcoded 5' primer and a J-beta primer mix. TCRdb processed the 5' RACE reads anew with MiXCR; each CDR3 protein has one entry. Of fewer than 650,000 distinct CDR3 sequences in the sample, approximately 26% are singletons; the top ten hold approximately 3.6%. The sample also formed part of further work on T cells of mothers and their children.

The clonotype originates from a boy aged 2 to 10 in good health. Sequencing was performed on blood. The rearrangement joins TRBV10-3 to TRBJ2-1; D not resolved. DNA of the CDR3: TGTGCCATCAGTGAGTCGGGATACAATGAGCAGTTCTTC. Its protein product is CAISESGYNEQFF.